The 17 T cell receptor beta chains reported below all come from one sample, sequenced in a study of radiotherapy plus CTLA-4 blockade in lung cancer. Clones were read by immunoSEQ multiplex PCR, and TCRdb kept only the in-frame ones, dropping some. The sample has 45,000 or so clones; 73% are singletons. The starting material was peripheral blood, obtained from a patient treated with radiotherapy plus ipilimumab. These receptors all come from a human donor with non-small cell lung cancer who had a complete response to radiotherapy plus ipilimumab.

Note on this clone: An end of the junction does not agree with germline; a read error may underlie this. The rearrangement joins TRBV7-7 to TRBJ2-2; 11 bases line up with TRBD2. CDR3 length: 18 amino acids. Looked up from germline, CDR1 is SSHAT and CDR2 is FNYEAQ (reference sequence). DNA for the CDR3: TGTGCTAGCAGCTTAAGAGGGACTAGCGGAACGAACACCGGGGAGCTGTTTTTT. It specifies CASSLRGTSGTNTGELFF.

This chain uses TRBV7-2 with TRBJ2-5, with TRBD2 identical over 9 bases. Per germline, CDR1 SGHTA and CDR2 FQGNSA. The CDR3 runs 18 residues. The J segment lost 1 base and the V segment lost 4 bases, leaving 13 bases of the junction unmatched. The CDR3 region has the DNA TGTGCCAGCAGCTCCCAGCCGGGAGCGGGGGGAAGCCAAGAGACCCAGTACTTC. It is translated as CASSSQPGAGGSQETQYF.

This sequence joins TRBV7-9 and TRBJ2-7; TRBD1 aligns across 7 bases. The germline CDR1 and CDR2 sequences are SEHNR and FQNEAQ (reference sequence). The CDR3 runs 15 residues. V trimming: 4 bases; J trimming: 3 bases; junction bases outside the gene matches: 9. CDR3 sequence: CASSYQGGSYYEQYF. DNA for the CDR3: TGTGCCAGCAGCTATCAAGGGGGCTCATACTACGAGCAGTACTTC.

The rearrangement joins TRBV30 to TRBJ1-5; possibly TRBD1 for D (6 bases). The CDR3 sequence is 15 residues long. V was shortened by 0 bases and J by 5 bases, with 14 bases between the two germline ends. Germline V gene lookup returns CDR1 GTSNPN and CDR2 SVGIG (reference sequence). The CDR3 loop reads CAWSVSGGWYQPQHF. CDR3 coding DNA: TGTGCCTGGAGTGTATCGGGGGGCTGGTATCAGCCCCAGCATTTT.

V is TRBV10-2 and J is TRBJ2-7; 9 nucleotides match TRBD1. The V and J ends lost 0 bases and 3 bases, in that order; junction bases with no gene match: 3. Germline lookup yields CDR1 WSHSY and CDR2 SAAADI. This CDR3 region has 15 residues. CDR3 in DNA: TGCGCCAGCAGTGAGTCGCCGGGACAGGGCTACGAGCAGTACTTC. Its protein is CASSESPGQGYEQYF.

The CDR3 DNA follows: TGTGCCAGCAGCTTAAGATCGTCCCCAGCAGACAGGTTTAATTCACCCCTCCACTTT. This sequence encodes CASSLRSSPADRFNSPLHF. The V and J genes are TRBV7-2 and TRBJ1-6, with D perhaps TRBD1 (6 bases). Germline CDR1 SGHTA, CDR2 FQGNSA. The CDR3 is made up of 19 amino acids. V was trimmed by 2 bases and J by 6 bases, leaving 23 bases between them.

The chain employs TRBV30 and TRBJ1-6; D is ambiguous. Trimming took off 2 bases at V and 7 bases at J, with 9 bases between the two ends. CDR3 length: 13 amino acids. From germline, CDR1 is GTSNPN and CDR2 SVGIG (reference sequence). The CDR3 loop is CAWSKTRNSPLHF. CDR3 bases: TGTGCCTGGAGTAAAACTAGAAATTCACCCCTCCACTTT.

The DNA for the CDR3 is TGTGCCAGCAGTTTCAGGACCGGGGAGCTGTTTTTT. Protein product: CASSFRTGELFF. This rearrangement joins TRBV27 to TRBJ2-2; D gene unclear. Germline CDR1 is MNHEY and CDR2 is SMNVEV (reference sequence). The CDR3 loop spans 12 amino acids. Trimming shortened V by 3 bases and J by 5 bases, and 4 bases separated the two germline ends.

This clone was seen a few times. The chain recombines TRBV7-9 with TRBJ1-1, with no clear D. The V end was cut by 4 bases, the J end by 2 bases, with 2 bases between. The CDR3 has 11 residues. Germline loops: CDR1 SEHNR, CDR2 FQNEAQ (reference sequence). CDR3 bases: TGTGCCAGCAGCTCTAACACTGAAGCTTTCTTT. Its protein product is CASSSNTEAFF.

The chain carries TRBV7-8 and TRBJ2-1, with 11 bases lining up with TRBD2. Germline V CDR1 and CDR2: SGHVS, FQNEAQ. The trim removed 1 base at V and 6 bases at J, leaving 5 bases unmatched. The CDR3 contains 16 residues. CDR3 residues: CASSLGLAGGLNEQFF. CDR3 sequence (DNA): TGTGCCAGCAGCTTAGGGTTAGCGGGGGGGCTCAATGAGCAGTTCTTC.

V and J are TRBV9 and TRBJ1-2; 12 bases align to TRBD1. V was pared by 6 bases and J by 8 bases, with 8 bases of the junction left unmatched. The CDR3 runs to 14 residues. Germline CDR1 reads SGDLS; CDR2 reads YYNGEE. In nucleotides, the CDR3 is TGTGCCAGCAACCGGGACAGGGGGCAATGGGGCTACACCTTC. It is translated as CASNRDRGQWGYTF.

This clone has a handful of counts. J is TRBJ2-6 and V is TRBV28; D possibly corresponds to TRBD1 (6 bases). V was trimmed by 6 bases and J by 4 bases, leaving 22 bases between them. CDR3 length: 18 amino acids. Germline V lookup: CDR1 MDHEN, CDR2 SYDVKM. The CDR3 loop is CASRQRTGTMSGANVLTF. In DNA form, the CDR3 reads TGTGCCAGCAGACAGAGAACCGGGACAATGTCCGGGGCCAACGTCCTGACTTTC.

The rearrangement links TRBV19 to TRBJ2-1; possibly TRBD2 for D (5 bases). V dropped 8 bases and J dropped 6 bases, with 11 bases sitting between them. The CDR3 runs to 12 residues. Germline lookup yields CDR1 LNHDA and CDR2 SQIVND (reference sequence). CDR3 nucleotide sequence: TGTGCCAGTGGCGACTATAGCAATGAGCAGTTCTTC. Protein product: CASGDYSNEQFF.

This rearrangement joins TRBV2 to TRBJ2-3; D not certain. CDR1 and CDR2 from the germline V gene are SNHLY and FYNNEI. There are 13 residues in the CDR3. V lost 4 bases, J lost 5 bases, and 10 bases lay in between. The CDR3 reads CASSADSQDTQYF. The CDR3 DNA reads as TGTGCCAGCAGTGCCGACTCACAAGATACGCAGTATTTT.

This clone is a singleton in its sample. This sequence joins TRBV7-2 and TRBJ1-4; D not certain. V lost 0 bases and J lost 5, with 7 bases in between. The CDR3 loop spans 14 amino acids. Germline values: CDR1 SGHTA, CDR2 FQGNSA. CDR3 loop: CASSLAAGNEKLFF. CDR3 sequence (DNA): TGTGCCAGCAGCTTAGCTGCGGGGAATGAAAAACTGTTTTTT.

As DNA, the CDR3 is TGCGCCAGCAGCCCTGCTACTAGCCTCAGCTCTGGGGCCAACGTCCTGACTTTC. This codes for CASSPATSLSSGANVLTF. The rearrangement links TRBV5-1 to TRBJ2-6, with D perhaps TRBD2 (6 bases). This CDR3 comprises 18 residues. The V end was cut by 4 bases, the J end by 0 bases, with 17 bases between. CDR1 SGHRS and CDR2 YFSETQ come from the germline V gene.

To note about this clone: At one boundary the junction diverges from the germline segment, which might be a read error. The chain joins TRBV7-2 to TRBJ2-2; TRBD2 agrees at 15 bases. Germline V gene sequence: CDR1 SGHTA, CDR2 FQGNSA. The CDR3 length is 12 residues. The CDR3, as DNA: TGTGCCAGCAGCATAGGGACTAGCGGGGGGATTTTT. Translation: CASSIGTSGGIF.